Following are 10 T cell receptor beta chains from one sample sequenced in a study of PD-L1 blockade in urothelial cancer. Measured with immunoSEQ multiplex PCR; TCRdb has only the in-frame clones, and not every one. The sample has 80,000 to 95,000 clones; over 80% are singletons. Indicated time point: peripheral blood 6 weeks after treatment start. Sequencing used PBMCs, obtained around atezolizumab (anti-PD-L1) treatment. The receptors here all came from a man aged 65-85 years with urothelial cancer.

V is TRBV19 and J is TRBJ2-5; a possible D gene is TRBD2 (5 bases). Trimming left V 6 bases short and J 2 bases short, with 16 bases between. CDR1 is LNHDA and CDR2 is SQIVND in the germline V gene (reference sequence). This CDR3 region has 15 residues. Here the CDR3 reads CASSEGTRTQETQYF. CDR3 DNA: TGTGCCAGTAGCGAGGGAACCCGCACACAAGAGACCCAGTACTTC. The full variable domain, in which reference TRBV19 and TRBJ2-5 provide the parts outside the CDR3, is DGGITQSPKYLFRKEGQNVTLSCEQNLNHDAMYWYRQDPGQGLRLIYYSQIVNDFQKGDIAEGYSVSREKKESFPLTVTSAQKNPTAFYLCASSEGTRTQETQYFGPGTRLLVL.

The chain employs TRBV5-4 and TRBJ2-7; D possibly corresponds to TRBD2 (7 bases). Germline V gene sequence: CDR1 SGHNT, CDR2 YYREEE (reference sequence). The CDR3 spans 16 residues. Trimming pared 1 base from V and 0 bases from J, leaving 14 bases between. CDR3 DNA: TGTGCCAGCAGCTTGAAGGGGGGGGCACTCTCCTACGAGCAGTACTTC. Translation: CASSLKGGALSYEQYF.

The rearrangement links TRBV14 to TRBJ2-2, with unresolved D. The germline V and J ends were trimmed by 6 bases and 2 bases, with 4 bases remaining between them. CDR3 size: 12 residues. The germline V gene has CDR1 SGHDN and CDR2 FVKESK. This CDR3 reads CASSPNTGELFF. The CDR3 DNA follows: TGTGCCAGCAGTCCAAACACCGGGGAGCTGTTTTTT.

J is TRBJ1-1 and V is TRBV12-5; 8 bases line up with TRBD1. Germline lookup yields CDR1 LGHNT and CDR2 FRNRAP. The CDR3 loop spans 15 amino acids. Germline trimming cut 6 bases from V and 5 bases from J; bases unmatched to any gene: 11. The CDR3 coding sequence is TGTGCTAGTGGCGCGACCAGGGGGCGAGGGACTGAAGCTTTCTTT. Its protein product is CASGATRGRGTEAFF.

In this sample, this clone turned up a few times. The genes are TRBV20-1 and TRBJ2-1, with D unresolved. Between the trimmed V and J ends, which lost 4 bases and 4 bases, there was a span of 5 bases. The CDR3 sequence is 11 residues long. In germline, CDR1 is DFQATT, CDR2 SNEGSKA (reference sequence). CDR3 in DNA: TGCAGTGCTAATAGTTACAATGAGCAGTTCTTC. It yields the protein CSANSYNEQFF.

The V gene is TRBV6-5, the J gene TRBJ2-5, with 9 bases that match TRBD1. The trim removed 1 base at V and 5 bases at J, leaving 2 bases unmatched. The CDR3 runs 14 residues. Germline V gene sequence: CDR1 MNHEY, CDR2 SVGAGI. The CDR3 sequence: CASSYLDRGETQYF. CDR3 coding DNA: TGTGCCAGCAGTTACTTAGACAGGGGGGAGACCCAGTACTTC.

The chain employs TRBV19 and TRBJ2-2, with 8 bases matching TRBD1. CDR1 and CDR2 from the germline V gene are LNHDA and SQIVND (reference sequence). There are 16 residues in the CDR3. V lost 4 bases and J lost 8; bases outside the gene matches: 12. CDR3 sequence reads: CASSTRPRQGQGELFF. As DNA, the CDR3 is TGTGCCAGTAGTACACGTCCCAGACAGGGGCAAGGGGAGCTGTTTTTT.

The chain carries TRBV23-1 and TRBJ1-4; 9 bases map to TRBD1. TRBV23-1 is designated an ORF whose function remains uncertain. The CDR3 is 16 amino acids. The V gene end was trimmed by 0 bases and the J gene end by 8 bases; junction bases not matched to a gene: 7. CDR3 in amino acids: CASSQSGDRVEEKLFF. CDR3 nucleotides: TGCGCCAGCAGTCAATCGGGGGACAGGGTTGAAGAAAAACTGTTTTTT.

The genes are TRBV5-5 and TRBJ1-5; a weak D match, TRBD1 (5 bases). V was trimmed by 0 bases and J by 5 bases, leaving 12 bases between them. There are 15 residues in the CDR3. Per germline, CDR1 SGHKS and CDR2 YYEKEE (reference sequence). The CDR3 DNA sequence: TGTGCCAGCAGCTTGGCGTCCCAGGGCCATCAGCCCCAGCATTTT. It specifies CASSLASQGHQPQHF.

The genes are TRBV7-2 and TRBJ2-1, with TRBD1 matching 7 bases. The V segment lost 3 bases and the J segment 6 bases; nucleotides outside the gene matches: 2. The CDR3 runs 13 residues. Looked up from germline, CDR1 is SGHTA and CDR2 is FQGNSA. DNA for the CDR3: TGTGCCAGCAGCTTGGGACAGACCAATGAGCAGTTCTTC. It codes for CASSLGQTNEQFF.